Presented here are 32 T cell receptor beta chains from one specimen sequenced in a study of control samples from healthy donors and cancer patients. Assay used: immunoSEQ multiplex PCR; TCRdb lists only in-frame clones, some missing. The table includes 130,000 or so clones, approximately 92% detected once. The source material was blood. All receptors derive from a woman between 45 and 60 years old in good health.

The genes are TRBV3-1 (or the pseudogene TRBV3-2) and TRBJ1-6; D may be TRBD1 (6 bases). Trimming stripped 6 bases from V and 3 bases from J, with 15 bases between. The CDR3 is made up of 16 amino acids. The V gene's germline CDR1 is LGHDT and CDR2 YNNKEL (reference sequence). The CDR3 loop is CASRQQGLDYNSPLHF. The CDR3 DNA reads as TGTGCCAGCAGACAACAGGGACTAGACTATAATTCACCCCTCCACTTT.

This clone has only one observation. The rearrangement uses TRBV27 and TRBJ2-1; possible D gene TRBD2, 5 bases. The CDR3 is made up of 13 amino acids. The germline V gene encodes CDR1 MNHEY and CDR2 SMNVEV (reference sequence). Trimming shortened V by 1 base and J by 9 bases, and 10 bases separated the two germline ends. CDR3 DNA sequence: TGTGCCAGCAGTTTATTCCCCAGCGGTGAGCAGTTCTTC. Translating gives CASSLFPSGEQFF.

The chain links TRBV11-2 to TRBJ1-1, with 9 bases lining up with TRBD1. The CDR3 spans 19 residues. V dropped 4 bases and J dropped 4; count of bases not matched to a gene: 19. Germline V CDR1 and CDR2: SGHAT, FQNNGV. Here the CDR3 reads CASSSRIGTGHEVGTEAFF. The CDR3 DNA sequence: TGTGCCAGCAGCTCCCGAATCGGGACAGGGCACGAGGTTGGCACTGAAGCTTTCTTT.

V gene TRBV30 combines with J gene TRBJ1-4; the match to TRBD1 covers 8 bases. Losses at the gene ends were 4 bases for V and 5 bases for J; bases not matched to a gene: 3. This CDR3 is 13 amino acids long. Per germline, CDR1 GTSNPN and CDR2 SVGIG (reference sequence). The DNA of the CDR3 is TGTGCCTGGACAAGACAGGGGAATGAAAAACTGTTTTTT. Its translation: CAWTRQGNEKLFF.

In its sample, this clone was seen once. V gene TRBV6-5 combines with J gene TRBJ1-2, with TRBD1 identical over 8 bases. The CDR3 extends over 15 amino acids. The J segment lost 2 bases and the V segment lost 6 bases, leaving 8 bases of the junction unmatched. Germline CDR1 is MNHEY and CDR2 is SVGAGI. For the CDR3, the DNA is TGTGCCAGCAGGGGCGGCCGGGACAGGAACTATGGCTACACCTTC. It yields the protein CASRGGRDRNYGYTF.

The rearrangement joins TRBV28 to TRBJ1-3; D is ambiguous. Trimming shortened V by 3 bases and J by 4 bases, and 7 bases separated the two germline ends. Germline values: CDR1 MDHEN, CDR2 SYDVKM. The CDR3 length is 13 residues. CDR3: CASSFSSGNTIYF. As DNA, the CDR3 is TGTGCCAGCAGTTTTTCTTCGGGAAACACCATATATTTT.

This rearrangement joins TRBV1 to TRBJ2-1; TRBD2, the table's D call, was not compared with the DNA. TRBV1 is a pseudogene locus. This CDR3 is 14 amino acids long. The CDR3 DNA is TGCACCAGCAGCCCGTCTGACGGGAGCGATGAGCAGTTCTTC. It codes for CTSSPSDGSDEQFF.

The gene calls are TRBV2 and TRBJ2-5; 9 positions agree with TRBD1. The CDR3 is 14 amino acids. The ends lost 5 bases at V and 4 bases at J; junction bases unmatched: 5. Per the germline V gene, CDR1 is SNHLY and CDR2 is FYNNEI. The CDR3 DNA reads as TGTGCCAGCAGTAGGGGACAGGGAGGAGAGACCCAGTACTTC. This sequence encodes CASSRGQGGETQYF.

This clone was detected only a few times. The chain combines TRBV10-2 with TRBJ1-6, with D perhaps matching TRBD1 (5 bases). The CDR3 loop spans 15 amino acids. The V end was cut by 5 bases, the J end by 4 bases, with 12 bases between. Per the germline V gene, CDR1 is WSHSY and CDR2 is SAAADI. As DNA, the CDR3 is TGCGCCAGCAGTTCGGTACAGGAGTATAATTCACCCCTCCACTTT. The encoded protein is CASSSVQEYNSPLHF.

The V call is TRBV25-1, the J call TRBJ1-1, with D unclear. This CDR3 is 16 amino acids long. The V gene lost 1 base and the J gene lost 1 base, with 13 bases spanning the gap. Germline CDR1 is MGHDK and CDR2 is SYGVNS. CDR3 sequence (DNA): TGTGCCAGCAGTGAATCGTCTACAGCGGGGAACACTGAAGCTTTCTTT. This sequence encodes CASSESSTAGNTEAFF.

The J gene is TRBJ2-5, the V gene TRBV9; weak D call: TRBD1 (5 bases). Deletions cut 0 bases from V and 5 bases from J, with 14 bases between. This CDR3 has 15 residues. Germline V CDR1 and CDR2: SGDLS, YYNGEE. This chain's CDR3 is CASSVDSGWFETQYF. CDR3 coding DNA: TGTGCCAGCAGCGTAGATTCAGGGTGGTTCGAGACCCAGTACTTC.

V is TRBV5-8 and J is TRBJ1-5, with 7 positions matching TRBD1. The germline CDR1 and CDR2 sequences are SGHTS and YDEGEE. Trimming removed 6 bases from V and 6 bases from J; junction bases left unmatched: 24. The CDR3 runs 19 residues. The CDR3 coding sequence is TGTGCCAGCATCACAACAGCTTGGGGAACAGGGGCTGATACTCAGCCCCAGCATTTT. Residues: CASITTAWGTGADTQPQHF.

The J gene is TRBJ2-3, the V gene TRBV7-2; 12 nucleotides line up with TRBD2. There are 16 residues in the CDR3. Per the germline V gene, CDR1 is SGHTA and CDR2 is FQGNSA. V lost 6 bases and J lost 1; bases outside the gene matches: 5. For the CDR3, the DNA is TGTGCCAGCAGTCAACGACTAGCGGGAGGCACAGATACGCAGTATTTT. Residues: CASSQRLAGGTDTQYF.

The V call is TRBV7-2, the J call TRBJ1-1; 7 nucleotides agree with TRBD1. Germline values: CDR1 SGHTA, CDR2 FQGNSA. Trimming removed 2 bases from V and 4 bases from J; junction bases left unmatched: 4. The CDR3 has 14 residues. The CDR3 loop is CASSLRQGGTEAFF. CDR3 DNA sequence: TGTGCCAGCAGCTTAAGACAGGGAGGCACTGAAGCTTTCTTT.

The chain is built from TRBV20-1 and TRBJ1-4, with no clear D. V lost 3 bases and J lost 2, with 7 bases in between. The CDR3 loop spans 13 amino acids. CDR1 is DFQATT and CDR2 is SNEGSKA in the germline V gene (reference sequence). CDR3 protein: CSASALTNEKLFF. The CDR3 DNA reads as TGCAGTGCTAGTGCACTTACTAATGAAAAACTGTTTTTT.

On this clone: Germline and junction disagree at one end, which may indicate a read error. The chain links TRBV11-2 to TRBJ1-2, with TRBD1 identical over 9 bases. The CDR3 has 12 residues. Germline CDR1 SGHAT, CDR2 FQNNGV. CDR3 in DNA: TGTGCCAGCAGCTTAATGACAGGGGGTGGTAACTTC. Protein sequence: CASSLMTGGGNF.

V usage is TRBV11-2 and J usage is TRBJ2-7; 7 positions match TRBD2. This CDR3 is built from 15 residues. V lost 5 bases and J lost 2; bases outside the gene matches: 9. Per germline, CDR1 SGHAT and CDR2 FQNNGV. This CDR3 reads CASSPGSGTPYEQYF. In nucleotides, the CDR3 is TGTGCCAGCAGCCCTGGGAGCGGGACTCCCTACGAGCAGTACTTC.

This chain joins TRBV13 and TRBJ1-1; D may be TRBD1 (5 bases). Trimming took 5 bases from V and 4 from J, leaving 11 bases between them. Germline CDR1 reads PRHDT; CDR2 reads FYEKMQ (reference sequence). CDR3 size: 13 residues. The CDR3 DNA reads as TGTGCCAGCAGCGCAGGGAGGCTCACTGAAGCTTTCTTT. This translates into CASSAGRLTEAFF.

This rearrangement joins TRBV5-6 to TRBJ1-1; D call uncertain. CDR1 is SGHDT and CDR2 is YYEEEE in the germline V gene. V lost 1 base and J lost 7, with 11 bases in between. This CDR3 contains 13 residues. CDR3 amino acids: CASSLLQKVEAFF. The CDR3 DNA sequence: TGTGCCAGCAGCTTGCTACAGAAGGTTGAAGCTTTCTTT.

This clone was detected once. The gene calls are TRBV7-2 and TRBJ2-2; D not resolved. The CDR3 length is 14 residues. Trimming pared 2 bases from V and 5 bases from J, leaving 9 bases between. CDR1 and CDR2 from the germline V gene are SGHTA and FQGNSA. CDR3: CASSLPARTGELFF. CDR3 coding DNA: TGTGCCAGCAGCTTACCCGCGAGGACCGGGGAGCTGTTTTTT. The entire variable domain, with the rest obtained from reference TRBV7-2 and TRBJ2-2, is as follows: GAGVSQSPSNKVTEKGKDVELRCDPISGHTALYWYRQSLGQGLEFLIYFQGNSAPDKSGLPSDRFSAERTGGSVSTLTIQRTQQEDSAVYLCASSLPARTGELFFGEGSRLTVL.

This chain connects TRBV3-1 (or the pseudogene TRBV3-2) to TRBJ2-5, with 10 bases matching TRBD1. J was trimmed by 6 bases and V by 1 base; bases with no gene match: 11. The germline V gene encodes CDR1 LGHDT and CDR2 YNNKEL (reference sequence). The CDR3 covers 17 residues. Written as DNA, the CDR3 is TGTGCCAGCAGCCAAGTGCCCCAGGGACAGGGGAAGCAGACCCAGTACTTC. The encoded protein is CASSQVPQGQGKQTQYF.

The chain carries TRBV5-1 and TRBJ2-1, with D perhaps matching TRBD2 (5 bases). The V end lost 0 bases, the J end lost 4 bases, and 11 bases lay between the germline ends. CDR3 size: 15 residues. Germline-derived CDR1 and CDR2 are SGHRS and YFSETQ. As DNA, the CDR3 is TGCGCCAGCAGCTTGGACGGGAATGTATACAATGAGCAGTTCTTC. This translates into CASSLDGNVYNEQFF.

The chain employs TRBV10-1 and TRBJ1-1; no reliable D call. Germline loops: CDR1 WNHNN, CDR2 SYGVQD (reference sequence). The length of the CDR3 is 15 residues. V lost 0 bases to trimming and J lost 5 bases, with 13 bases between them. The CDR3 coding sequence is TGCGCCAGCAGTGAGTCAAGCCATCCGGGGACTGAAGCTTTCTTT. Protein sequence: CASSESSHPGTEAFF.

The chain couples TRBV11-2 to TRBJ2-1; 7 bases map to TRBD2. Losses at the gene ends were 2 bases for V and 8 bases for J; bases not matched to a gene: 9. The CDR3 runs to 15 residues. Germline lookup yields CDR1 SGHAT and CDR2 FQNNGV. For the CDR3, the DNA is TGTGCCAGCAGCTTAAGCGCGGGAGAAAACTATGAGCAGTTCTTC. This gives the protein CASSLSAGENYEQFF.

This sequence joins TRBV5-4 and TRBJ2-3; 9 bases match TRBD1. The CDR3 is 17 amino acids. Losses at the gene ends were 2 bases for V and 2 bases for J; bases not matched to a gene: 9. Germline V gene sequence: CDR1 SGHNT, CDR2 YYREEE (reference sequence). CDR3 sequence reads: CASSFGGQGGFTDTQYF. The CDR3 coding sequence is TGTGCCAGCAGCTTTGGGGGACAGGGAGGTTTCACAGATACGCAGTATTTT.

V gene TRBV29-1 combines with J gene TRBJ1-5; D unclear. V shed 4 bases and J shed 2 bases, with 15 bases lying between them. The CDR3 is made up of 15 amino acids. CDR1 and CDR2 (germline): SQVTM, ANQGSEA. CDR3 DNA: TGCAGCGTTGCAGACGGATTGTTGGGCAATCAGCCCCAGCATTTT. This codes for CSVADGLLGNQPQHF.

The chain employs TRBV11-3 and TRBJ2-3; 9 bases are a match to TRBD1. This CDR3 has 15 residues. V shed 5 bases, J shed 5 bases, and the junction held 8 bases outside the gene matches. CDR1 SGHNT and CDR2 YENEEA come from the germline V gene. CDR3: CASSRGTGRGDTQYF. The CDR3, as DNA: TGTGCCAGCAGCCGTGGGACAGGGAGGGGAGATACGCAGTATTTT.

The rearrangement uses TRBV10-3 and TRBJ1-1, with TRBD1 as a possible D gene (6 bases). The CDR3 spans 15 residues. Looked up from germline, CDR1 is ENHRY and CDR2 is SYGVKD. V was cut by 8 bases and J by 6 bases, with 22 bases left in between. The CDR3 protein is CAISEGGEWFAEAFF. The DNA for the CDR3 is TGTGCCATCTCTGAAGGGGGGGAGTGGTTCGCTGAAGCTTTCTTT.

This clone was seen a handful of times. V and J are TRBV27 and TRBJ2-2; D ambiguous. Germline lookup yields CDR1 MNHEY and CDR2 SMNVEV (reference sequence). The CDR3 totals 17 residues. The V end was cut by 2 bases, the J end by 0 bases, with 13 bases between. CDR3 protein: CASSLLPVFANTGELFF. The CDR3 region has the DNA TGTGCCAGCAGTTTACTGCCTGTGTTCGCGAACACCGGGGAGCTGTTTTTT.

This chain connects TRBV30 to TRBJ2-3; D unresolved. The CDR3 totals 12 residues. Trimming cost V 0 bases and J 4 bases, with 5 bases left between them. Germline lookup yields CDR1 GTSNPN and CDR2 SVGIG (reference sequence). Here the CDR3 reads CAWSVGADTQYF. The CDR3 DNA is TGTGCCTGGAGTGTTGGGGCAGATACGCAGTATTTT. The full variable domain, in which reference TRBV30 and TRBJ2-3 provide the parts outside the CDR3, is SQTIHQWPATLVQPVGSPLSLECTVEGTSNPNLYWYRQAAGRGLQLLFYSVGIGQISSEVPQNLSASRPQDRQFILSSKKLLLSDSGFYLCAWSVGADTQYFGPGTRLTVL.

This chain uses TRBV7-9 with TRBJ1-6, with 7 nucleotides matching TRBD1. V trimming: 5 bases; J trimming: 4 bases; junction bases outside the gene matches: 5. The CDR3 is 15 amino acids. Per germline, CDR1 SEHNR and CDR2 FQNEAQ (reference sequence). CDR3 in DNA: TGTGCCAGCAGCCCGGGGACAGCTTATAATTCACCCCTCCACTTT. Its protein product is CASSPGTAYNSPLHF. Filled out from reference TRBV7-9 and TRBJ1-6, the complete variable domain reads DTGVSQNPRHKITKRGQNVTFRCDPISEHNRLYWYRQTLGQGPEFLTYFQNEAQLEKSRLLSDRFSAERPKGSFSTLEIQRTEQGDSAMYLCASSPGTAYNSPLHFGNGTRLTVT.

The chain couples TRBV29-1 to TRBJ1-1; D may be TRBD1 (5 bases). The CDR3 has 12 amino acids. With 6 bases removed from V and 5 bases from J, the gap between germline ends came to 13 bases. Germline loops: CDR1 SQVTM, CDR2 ANQGSEA. The CDR3 here is CSVLGVYTEAFF. DNA of the CDR3: TGCAGCGTCCTGGGGGTTTATACTGAAGCTTTCTTT.